This T cell receptor beta chain was profiled in a study of cytotoxic CD8 clonotypes in ibrutinib-treated CLL. Overall study results and limits: Timing of sampling differed between sustained-remission and progressing patients. At progression, clonality fell back toward baseline after rising at ibrutinib response.

Generated by immunoSEQ multiplex PCR, the TCRdb table keeps only in-frame clones and is missing some. This table has some 300,000 clones, around four fifths appearing once. The length of the CDR3 is 15 residues. Germline CDR1 is LNHNV and CDR2 is YYDKDF (reference sequence). V lost 5 bases and J lost 0, with 11 bases in between. In the case of this clone: The antigen is undetermined.

The sequence was collected from a human donor with chronic lymphocytic leukemia. The V call is TRBV15, the J call TRBJ1-5; D is ambiguous. Here the sequenced sample was PBMCs, taken before ibrutinib treatment. The DNA for the CDR3 is TGTGCCACCAGCGTAATACATGTTAGCAATCAGCCCCAGCATTTT. Translation: CATSVIHVSNQPQHF.